Below, one TCR beta chain is given with its context. The data originate from a study of blood T cell repertoires in COVID-19. In the study overall: Acute-phase and convalescent COVID-19 samples originated in the United States, Italy and Spain. Sample material is recorded as cDNA or gDNA derived from T cells, B-cell-depleted T cells, or PBMCs.

In germline, CDR1 is LGHDT, CDR2 YNNKEL (reference sequence). This CDR3 has 14 amino acids. Deletions cut 1 base from V and 7 bases from J, with 11 bases between. Original processing methods: Nucleated cell counts were estimated from reference gene primer amplification. Using immunoSEQ multiplex PCR, the repertoire was profiled, and TCRdb retains in-frame clones only, with some absent. V and J calls and clone size follow that table, whereas D and trimming were derived from the DNA. Of about 180,000 clones detected, roughly 89% appear once; the ten largest clones hold approximately 13%. It was during active infection that Seattle patients were enrolled and then longitudinally followed.

The genes are TRBV3-1 (or the pseudogene TRBV3-2) and TRBJ1-5; possible D gene TRBD1, 6 bases. The sequenced material came from peripheral blood. This receptor was taken from a woman aged 65 to 85 with COVID-19, enrolled during active disease. This CDR3 is CASSQVQGAQPQHF. Written as DNA, the CDR3 is TGTGCCAGCAGCCAAGTACAGGGTGCCCAGCCCCAGCATTTT.